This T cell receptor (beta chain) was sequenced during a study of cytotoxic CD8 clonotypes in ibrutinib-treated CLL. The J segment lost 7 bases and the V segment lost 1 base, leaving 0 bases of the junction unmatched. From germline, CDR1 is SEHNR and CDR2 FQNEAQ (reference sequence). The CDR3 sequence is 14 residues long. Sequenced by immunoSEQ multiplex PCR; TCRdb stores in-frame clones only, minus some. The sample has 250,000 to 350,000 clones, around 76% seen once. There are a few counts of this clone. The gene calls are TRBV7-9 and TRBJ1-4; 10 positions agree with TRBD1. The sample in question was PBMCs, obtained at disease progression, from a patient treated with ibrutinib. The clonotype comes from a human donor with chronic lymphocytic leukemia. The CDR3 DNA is TGTGCCAGCAGCTTAGGGACAGGGGGTGAAAAACTGTTTTTT. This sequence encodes CASSLGTGGEKLFF. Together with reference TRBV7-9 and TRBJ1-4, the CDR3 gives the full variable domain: DTGVSQNPRHKITKRGQNVTFRCDPISEHNRLYWYRQTLGQGPEFLTYFQNEAQLEKSRLLSDRFSAERPKGSFSTLEIQRTEQGDSAMYLCASSLGTGGEKLFFGSGTQLSVL.